This is a list of T cell receptor beta chains from one sample in a study of T cells of healthy individuals. TCRdb re-called the 5' RACE reads through MiXCR, storing one row per CDR3 protein. The sample comprises some 85,000 distinct CDR3 sequences, about 5% of which are singletons, and about 7.5% rests with the top ten. These receptors all come from a female donor in good health. Each CDR3 is given with its conserved first and last residue. D genes are given only for firm matches.

V	D	J	CDR3
TRBV28	TRBD2	TRBJ2-2	CASSLQTAWGGTGELFF
TRBV3-1	NA	TRBJ2-1	CASSQGGINEQFF
TRBV6-5	TRBD2	TRBJ2-1	CASRSLSGRGSGKFSNEQFF
TRBV5-4	NA	TRBJ1-2	CASSLVGANYGYTF
TRBV4-2	TRBD1	TRBJ1-1	CASSVGTGVFTEAFF
TRBV12-3/TRBV12-4	NA	TRBJ1-1	CASSLGLTEAFF
TRBV7-8	TRBD2	TRBJ2-7	CASSLRLAGGEQYF
TRBV5-1	NA	TRBJ2-2	CASSLSSVRSSTGELFF
TRBV18	NA	TRBJ2-7	CASSPDQGIEQYF
TRBV14	NA	TRBJ1-2	CASSQVGGLDGYTF
TRBV7-2	TRBD2	TRBJ2-1	CASSLVASGMGEQFF
TRBV7-9	NA	TRBJ2-1	CASSLSGRGGVRNEQFF
TRBV18	NA	TRBJ1-1	CASSPTGRTEAFF
TRBV10-3	NA	TRBJ2-3	CAISERGDTQYF
TRBV18	NA	TRBJ1-1	CASSPPANTEAFF
TRBV5-1	NA	TRBJ2-3	CASSPVVQDTQYF
TRBV28	NA	TRBJ1-3	CASTTPGPPVGAIYF
TRBV5-1	TRBD2	TRBJ2-2	CASSLTAEPGLAGPGELFF
TRBV9	NA	TRBJ2-1	CASSPSSGHNEQFF
TRBV9	NA	TRBJ1-5	CASSVDGYQPQHF
TRBV6-4	TRBD1	TRBJ1-5	CASSPQGNSNQPQHF
TRBV7-9	TRBD1	TRBJ2-1	CASSQSRGGTGVTDEQFF
TRBV5-1	TRBD1	TRBJ2-5	CASSPSGTGSVETQYF
TRBV7-9	TRBD2	TRBJ2-1	CASSFLAGGGDEQFF
TRBV5-8	NA	TRBJ1-4	CASSHHPGRNEKLFF
TRBV11-2	NA	TRBJ2-2	CASSLSAAANTGELFF
TRBV15	TRBD2	TRBJ2-1	CATSRGSSGSYNEQFF
TRBV4-1	NA	TRBJ1-3	CASSQLQGTGNTIYF
TRBV4-3	TRBD2	TRBJ2-7	CASSQEAAGAYEQYF
TRBV4-3	NA	TRBJ2-6	CASTLKGAGANVLTF
TRBV29-1	NA	TRBJ1-1	CSVPATLVWTEAFF
TRBV7-3	NA	TRBJ2-3	CASSLTSGTSTDTQYF
TRBV2	NA	TRBJ2-3	CASGGINTQYF
TRBV7-9	NA	TRBJ2-7	CASSLAGAYEQYF
TRBV3-1	NA	TRBJ2-3	CASSHGVTDTQYF
TRBV3-1	NA	TRBJ1-6	CASSPYSSGSYNSPLHF
TRBV28	NA	TRBJ1-2	CASSQVGGESYGYTF
TRBV6-2/TRBV6-3	TRBD1	TRBJ1-5	CASSPGQGRRQPQHF
TRBV9	NA	TRBJ1-2	CASSVGNQGSQYGYTF
TRBV7-9	NA	TRBJ2-7	CASSWTPFTGPSYEQYF
TRBV27	NA	TRBJ2-7	CASSLGQVEYF
TRBV5-8	TRBD1	TRBJ2-4	CASSLYWDRANIQYF